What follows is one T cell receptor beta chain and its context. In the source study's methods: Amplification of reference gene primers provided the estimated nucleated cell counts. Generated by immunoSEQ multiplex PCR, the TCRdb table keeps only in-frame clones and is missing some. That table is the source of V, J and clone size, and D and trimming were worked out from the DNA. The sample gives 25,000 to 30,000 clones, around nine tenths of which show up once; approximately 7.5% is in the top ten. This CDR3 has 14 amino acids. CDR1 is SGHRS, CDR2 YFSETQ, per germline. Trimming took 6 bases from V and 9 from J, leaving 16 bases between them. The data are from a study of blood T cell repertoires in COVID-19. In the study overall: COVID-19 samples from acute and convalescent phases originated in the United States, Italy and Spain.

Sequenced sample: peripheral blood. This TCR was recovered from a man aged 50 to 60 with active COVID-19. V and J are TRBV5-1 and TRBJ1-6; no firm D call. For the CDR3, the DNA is TGCGCCAGCACCTCCCCGGGATTAACTTCACCCCTCCACTTT. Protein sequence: CASTSPGLTSPLHF.